What follows are 8 T cell receptor beta chains derived from one specimen sequenced in a study of blood T cells in healthy people across ages. The authors ran a second PCR of 7 to 11 cycles using a sample-barcoded 5' primer and a J-beta primer mix. One entry per CDR3 protein, called by TCRdb with MiXCR from the 5' RACE reads. The sample carries 1.2 million to 1.5 million distinct CDR3 sequences, approximately 40% recorded once. Material: blood. The receptors derive from a woman aged 18-35 years in good health.

This clonotype was counted between two and nine times. The chain has TRBV27 and TRBJ2-1; D not certain. Between the trimmed V and J ends, which lost 0 bases and 14 bases, there was a span of 11 bases. Germline CDR1 is MNHEY and CDR2 is SMNVEV (reference sequence). There are 12 residues in the CDR3. The CDR3 region has the DNA TGTGCCAGCAGTTTATCCACCCAGCCAGAGTTCTTC. Protein product: CASSLSTQPEFF.

This clonotype was seen more than once but under ten times. The V and J genes are TRBV20-1 and TRBJ2-5; the D gene is possibly TRBD2 (5 bases). Trimming pared 3 bases from V and 5 bases from J, leaving 22 bases between. Germline V gives CDR1 DFQATT, CDR2 SNEGSKA (reference sequence). This CDR3 is built from 16 residues. The CDR3 loop is CSASPKDGGRGETQYF. CDR3 nucleotides: TGCAGTGCTAGCCCTAAGGATGGAGGCCGTGGGGAGACCCAGTACTTC.

The sample holds a few counts of this clonotype. The V and J genes are TRBV5-1 and TRBJ2-3; 7 bases are a match to TRBD1. This CDR3 is 15 amino acids long. V was clipped by 7 bases and J by 2 bases; unmatched bases: 10. The germline V gene encodes CDR1 SGHRS and CDR2 YFSETQ. Here the CDR3 reads CASSGTVASTDTQYF. The DNA for the CDR3 is TGCGCCAGCTCCGGGACAGTGGCCTCCACAGATACGCAGTATTTT.

V usage is TRBV30 and J usage is TRBJ2-7; possibly TRBD2 for D (6 bases). This CDR3 is built from 14 residues. Germline CDR1 GTSNPN, CDR2 SVGIG (reference sequence). Trimming took 7 bases from V and 3 from J, leaving 19 bases between them. The CDR3 region has the DNA TGTGCCTCCCCCGAAGGAGGGAGTGACTACGAGCAGTACTTC. This codes for CASPEGGSDYEQYF.

This clonotype was detected a few times. The chain is built from TRBV20-1 and TRBJ2-7, with 10 positions matching TRBD1. CDR3 length equals 16 residues. The germline CDR1 and CDR2 sequences are DFQATT and SNEGSKA (reference sequence). V dropped 2 bases and J dropped 6; count of bases not matched to a gene: 13. CDR3 amino acids: CSARPPRDRGPPEQYF. The CDR3 DNA sequence: TGCAGTGCTAGACCACCCAGGGACAGGGGTCCCCCCGAGCAGTACTTC.

This clonotype was counted ten times or more. This rearrangement joins TRBV20-1 to TRBJ1-5; a weak D match, TRBD1 (5 bases). The CDR3 totals 14 residues. The V end lost 6 bases, the J end lost 2 bases, and 14 bases lay between the germline ends. The V gene's germline CDR1 is DFQATT and CDR2 SNEGSKA (reference sequence). For the CDR3, the DNA is TGCAGTGCCCAGGGAGGGAGTGGCAATCAGCCCCAGCATTTT. This codes for CSAQGGSGNQPQHF.

The CDR3 DNA reads TGTGCCACGGGACTGCCCTGGGGTGAGCAGTTCTTC. It codes for CATGLPWGEQFF. The V call is TRBV19, the J call TRBJ2-1; possibly TRBD2 for D (6 bases). The CDR3 is made up of 12 amino acids. Germline assignment: CDR1 LNHDA and CDR2 SQIVND (reference sequence). With 10 bases removed from V and 9 bases from J, the gap between germline ends came to 16 bases.

The chain recombines TRBV7-3 with TRBJ1-1, with 7 bases identical to TRBD1. V lost 5 bases, J lost 5 bases, and 17 bases stayed unmatched. Germline CDR1 and CDR2: SGHTA and FQGTGA. The CDR3 contains 17 residues. The CDR3 DNA reads as TGTGCCAGCAGCCCCAAAGACAAGACAGGGAAAGGGACTGAAGCTTTCTTT. It translates to CASSPKDKTGKGTEAFF.